One and the same sample provided the 18 T cell receptor beta chains below, sequenced in a study of T cells in Graves' hyperthyroidism and ophthalmopathy. Amplified regions were TCR beta CDR3 sequences from RNA transcripts. A set of HTBI primers served as the primers for a first-round RT-PCR of the TCR CDR3. TCRdb passed the multiplex PCR reads through MiXCR, listing each CDR3 protein once. The table records more than 500,000 distinct CDR3 sequences, about 45% of them present only once. Sequencing used peripheral blood or thyroid tissue (not recorded which). Every receptor here comes from an adult woman with Graves' disease, either hyperthyroidism or ophthalmopathy (not recorded which).

This clonotype appeared many times. This chain connects TRBV12-3 or TRBV12-4 to TRBJ2-7; D gene unclear. This CDR3 contains 12 residues. V lost 4 bases, J lost 2 bases, and 6 bases lay in between. CDR3 bases: TGTGCCAGCAGTTACAGTCCCTACGAGCAGTACTTC. This sequence encodes CASSYSPYEQYF.

The chain employs TRBV5-1 and TRBJ2-5, with a possible D match to TRBD1 (5 bases). V lost 4 bases and J 3 bases, leaving 13 bases between the germline ends. Germline loops: CDR1 SGHRS, CDR2 YFSETQ. The CDR3 loop spans 14 amino acids. CDR3 residues: CASSRRVDKETQYF. The CDR3, as DNA: TGCGCCAGCAGCCGTAGGGTGGACAAAGAGACCCAGTACTTC.

The chain links TRBV7-2 to TRBJ1-2; D is uncertain. The germline V gene has CDR1 SGHTA and CDR2 FQGNSA. CDR3 size: 14 residues. V gave up 1 base and J gave up 3 bases, with 9 bases separating them. Here the CDR3 reads CASSLELADYGYTF. CDR3 in DNA: TGTGCCAGCAGCTTAGAGTTAGCAGACTATGGCTACACCTTC.

This clonotype has a count of ten or more. The V call is TRBV5-1, the J call TRBJ2-5; D is perhaps TRBD1 (6 bases). CDR3 length equals 16 residues. V lost 0 bases and J lost 1, with 13 bases in between. The germline gives CDR1 SGHRS, CDR2 YFSETQ. The CDR3, as DNA: TGCGCCAGCAGCTTGGCCCTCGGGACATTCCAAGAGACCCAGTACTTC. Amino acid sequence: CASSLALGTFQETQYF.

A remark on this clonotype: One end of the junction varies from germline; a read error may be responsible. The chain has TRBV7-8 and TRBJ1-5, with 9 bases that match TRBD1. CDR3 length: 16 residues. Per germline, CDR1 SGHVS and CDR2 FQNEAQ. The chain's CDR3 is CASSLAGQGSNQPQHF. The CDR3 nucleotides are TGTGCCAGCAGCCTAGCGGGACAGGGCAGCAATCAGCCCCAGCATTTT. Supplemented by reference TRBV7-8 and TRBJ1-5, the full variable domain reads GAGVSQSPRYKVAKRGQDVALRCDPISGHVSLFWYQQALGQGPEFLTYFQNEAQLDKSGLPSDRFFAERPEGSVSTLKIQRTQQEDSAVYLCASSLAGQGSNQPQHFGDGTRLSIL.

This chain joins TRBV6-6 and TRBJ1-4, with 7 nucleotides matching TRBD1. The V and J ends lost 6 bases and 8 bases, in that order; junction bases with no gene match: 9. CDR1 is MNHNY and CDR2 is SVGAGI in the germline V gene (reference sequence). The CDR3 consists of 14 residues. This CDR3 is CASRRYRGGEKLFF. The CDR3 DNA reads TGTGCCAGCAGGAGATACAGGGGAGGGGAAAAACTGTTTTTT.

This clonotype was picked up many times. The chain uses TRBV7-2 and TRBJ2-7; 8 bases align to TRBD1. Germline values: CDR1 SGHTA, CDR2 FQGNSA. The length of the CDR3 is 15 residues. J gave up 4 bases and V 2 bases, and 7 bases lay outside the gene matches. The DNA of the CDR3 is TGTGCCAGCAGCTTAAGCGTGCAGGGGGCTTACGAGCAGTACTTC. Its protein product is CASSLSVQGAYEQYF.

The chain recombines TRBV7-6 with TRBJ1-2; D is uncertain. V was shortened by 3 bases and J by 4 bases, with 9 bases between the two germline ends. Germline CDR1 SGHVS, CDR2 FNYEAQ. CDR3 length: 13 residues. The CDR3, as DNA: TGTGCCAGCAGCTTGATTCCCGTCTATGGCTACACCTTC. Translation: CASSLIPVYGYTF.

The chain recombines TRBV12-3 or TRBV12-4 with TRBJ2-2; D unclear. V gave up 9 bases and J gave up 8 bases, with 7 bases separating them. CDR3 size: 10 residues. The CDR3 loop is CASQQGELFF. The CDR3 DNA reads as TGTGCCAGTCAACAGGGGGAGCTGTTTTTT.

This rearrangement joins TRBV2 to TRBJ2-7; D unclear. The CDR3 contains 12 residues. Germline V gene sequence: CDR1 SNHLY, CDR2 FYNNEI. The V end lost 6 bases, the J end lost 7 bases, and 13 bases lay between the germline ends. The CDR3 loop is CASSAISGEQYF. In nucleotides, the CDR3 is TGTGCCAGCAGCGCTATATCTGGAGAGCAGTACTTC.

This clonotype was recorded many times. This chain links TRBV2 with TRBJ1-3; 9 positions match TRBD1. The germline gives CDR1 SNHLY, CDR2 FYNNEI. The CDR3 runs to 15 residues. J gave up 12 bases and V 6 bases, and 15 bases lay outside the gene matches. As DNA, the CDR3 is TGTGCCAGCAGCCTGGGAAACCGGGGACAGGGCGGCATATATTTT. Its protein is CASSLGNRGQGGIYF. Full variable domain (remainder filled in from reference TRBV2 and TRBJ1-3): EPEVTQTPSHQVTQMGQEVILRCVPISNHLYFYWYRQILGQKVEFLVSFYNNEISEKSEIFDDQFSVERPDGSNFTLKIRSTKLEDSAMYFCASSLGNRGQGGIYFGEGSWLTVV.

This chain uses TRBV15 with TRBJ1-1, with no clear D. V lost 5 bases and J 0 bases, leaving 13 bases between the germline ends. CDR1 is LNHNV and CDR2 is YYDKDF in the germline V gene (reference sequence). CDR3 length equals 15 residues. The CDR3, as DNA: TGTGCCACCAGCGTAACCAGAACCGTGAACACTGAAGCTTTCTTT. Amino acid sequence: CATSVTRTVNTEAFF. The full variable domain, its missing parts supplied by reference TRBV15 and TRBJ1-1, is DAMVIQNPRYQVTQFGKPVTLSCSQTLNHNVMYWYQQKSSQAPKLLFHYYDKDFNNEADTPDNFQSRRPNTSFCFLDIRSPGLGDTAMYLCATSVTRTVNTEAFFGQGTRLTVV.

This clonotype has more than one count but fewer than ten. A much larger clone sits a single nucleotide away, making a read error possible. The J gene is TRBJ2-5, the V gene TRBV11-1; 10 positions agree with TRBD1. Germline CDR1 SGHAT, CDR2 FQDESV (reference sequence). V trimming: 6 bases; J trimming: 5 bases; junction bases outside the gene matches: 3. This CDR3 spans 13 amino acids. CDR3 nucleotides: TGTGCCAGCAGTGGACAGGGGGTGGAGACCCAGTACTTC. Its protein is CASSGQGVETQYF.

This clonotype was observed at least ten times. The chain carries TRBV6-1 and TRBJ1-6; D gene unclear. CDR1 is MNHNS, CDR2 SASEGT, per germline. V was shortened by 6 bases and J by 7 bases, with 10 bases between the two germline ends. The CDR3 length is 13 residues. CDR3 loop: CASRVRQNSPLHF. The CDR3 nucleotides read TGTGCCAGCAGAGTTAGGCAGAATTCACCCCTCCACTTT.

This clonotype was seen just once. The chain has TRBV7-8 and TRBJ1-2; the D is unclear. Looked up from germline, CDR1 is SGHVS and CDR2 is FQNEAQ. The CDR3 runs to 16 residues. Trimming left V 0 bases short and J 2 bases short, with 13 bases between. The CDR3 here is CASSLAASSLNYGYTF. The CDR3 nucleotides read TGTGCCAGCAGCTTAGCGGCGTCCTCCCTCAACTATGGCTACACCTTC.

This clonotype was found many times. J is TRBJ1-1 and V is TRBV7-9; 8 bases fit TRBD1. The ends lost 7 bases at V and 9 bases at J; junction bases unmatched: 7. Germline lookup yields CDR1 SEHNR and CDR2 FQNEAQ (reference sequence). The CDR3 spans 12 residues. The CDR3 DNA follows: TGTGCCAGCATCGCGGACAGGGCAAAAGCTTTCTTT. Protein product: CASIADRAKAFF.

The gene calls are TRBV25-1 and TRBJ2-2; D is ambiguous. V was pared by 3 bases and J by 7 bases, with 12 bases between. Germline lookup yields CDR1 MGHDK and CDR2 SYGVNS. The CDR3 has 14 amino acids. CDR3 DNA sequence: TGTGCCAGCAGTGACCGGGCCGACGGCGGGGAGCTGTTTTTT. It translates to CASSDRADGGELFF.

The rearrangement joins TRBV9 to TRBJ2-7; a possible D gene is TRBD1 (5 bases). The CDR3 extends over 15 amino acids. V was trimmed by 0 bases and J by 5 bases, leaving 15 bases between them. Germline CDR1 reads SGDLS; CDR2 reads YYNGEE. The CDR3 is CASSVGARVGDEQYF. In DNA, the CDR3 is TGTGCCAGCAGCGTAGGGGCCAGGGTGGGCGACGAGCAGTACTTC.